This T cell receptor (beta chain) was identified during a study of blood T cell repertoires in COVID-19. Trimming at V came to 3 bases and at J to 10 bases, leaving 6 bases not matched to a gene. This CDR3 comprises 13 residues. CDR1 is DFQATT and CDR2 is SNEGSKA in the germline V gene (reference sequence). Per the original data handling: Amplification from reference gene primers served as the basis for estimated nucleated cell counts. TCRdb keeps only in-frame clones here, not all; method: immunoSEQ multiplex PCR. The DNA was the basis for D and trimming; V, J and clone size are from that table. The data hold 200,000 to 250,000 clones, with approximately 81% observed a single time.

The receptor was isolated from a man aged 25 to 45 with active or convalescent COVID-19. The chain has TRBV20-1 and TRBJ1-6; 7 nucleotides line up with TRBD1. Sequences were obtained from peripheral blood. CDR3 bases: TGCAGTGCTAGTAGGGGGCAGGGGTCACCCCTCCACTTT. Its translation is CSASRGQGSPLHF.